This TCR beta chain was sequenced during a study of blood T cell repertoires in COVID-19. Across the study: Acute and convalescent COVID-19 samples came from the United States, Italy and Spain.

The V end was cut by 3 bases, the J end by 3 bases, with 12 bases between. The CDR3 totals 15 residues. Germline V gene sequence: CDR1 MNHNS, CDR2 SASEGT. Original processing methods: The authors estimated nucleated cell counts from reference gene primer amplification. The data were produced by immunoSEQ multiplex PCR, yet TCRdb's version contains in-frame clones alone and is incomplete. That table is the source of V, J and clone size, and D and trimming were worked out from the DNA. The table shows about 32,000 clones, with about 91% occurring only once. V gene TRBV6-1 combines with J gene TRBJ1-3, with a possible D match to TRBD1 (6 bases). The TCR comes from a woman between 65 and 79 years old with active COVID-19. The material sequenced was peripheral blood. CDR3 in amino acids: CASSDAGEGGNTIYF. DNA for the CDR3: TGTGCCAGCAGTGACGCAGGGGAAGGTGGAAACACCATATATTTT.